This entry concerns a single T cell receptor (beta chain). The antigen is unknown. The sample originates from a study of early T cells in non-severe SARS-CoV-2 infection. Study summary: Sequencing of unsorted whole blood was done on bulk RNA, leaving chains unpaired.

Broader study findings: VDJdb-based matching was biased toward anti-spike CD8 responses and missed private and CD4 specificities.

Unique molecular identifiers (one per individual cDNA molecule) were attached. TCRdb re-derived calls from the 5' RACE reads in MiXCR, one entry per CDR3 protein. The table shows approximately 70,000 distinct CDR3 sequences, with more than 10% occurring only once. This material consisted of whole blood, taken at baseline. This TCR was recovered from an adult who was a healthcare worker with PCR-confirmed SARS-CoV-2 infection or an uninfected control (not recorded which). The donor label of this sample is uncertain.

CDR3 amino acids: CASSYLGLAGGNEQFF. CDR3 in DNA: TGTGCCAGCAGTTACCTGGGACTAGCGGGAGGCAATGAGCAGTTCTTC. The rearrangement links TRBV6-6 to TRBJ2-1; 15 nucleotides agree with TRBD2. Germline V CDR1 and CDR2: MNHNY, SVGAGI (reference sequence). The V and J ends lost 2 bases and 6 bases, in that order; junction bases with no gene match: 2. The CDR3 is 16 amino acids.